The rows below give T cell receptor beta chains drawn from one sample of a study of blood T cell repertoires in COVID-19. Sequenced by immunoSEQ multiplex PCR; TCRdb stores in-frame clones only, minus some. The sample shows tens of thousands of clones, about 70% of them seen only once. Source material: peripheral blood. These receptors all come from a woman of 80 years or more with active or convalescent COVID-19. The CDR3 runs from the conserved cysteine through the conserved F or W. A D gene is named only where the DNA matches it firmly. A row's size may be missing; if present it is once, few, many or a size class.

D gene | clone size | J gene | V gene | CDR3 DNA | CDR3 protein
NA | NA | TRBJ2-5 | TRBV5-4 | TGTGCCAGCAGCTTAAGTCAGGGTGAATGGGAGACCCAGTACTTC | CASSLSQGEWETQYF
NA | NA | TRBJ2-1 | TRBV7-2 | TGTGCCAGCAGCTTTCAACGGGGGTGGAATGAGCAGTTCTTC | CASSFQRGWNEQFF
NA | NA | TRBJ1-1 | TRBV30 | TGTGCCTGGAACCGCGGAAAAACTGAAGCTTTCTTT | CAWNRGKTEAFF
NA | few | TRBJ2-1 | TRBV25-1 | TGTGCCAGCAGTGAATTCTCCGGGGATAACAATGAGCAGTTCTTC | CASSEFSGDNNEQFF
NA | NA | TRBJ2-5 | TRBV7-3 | TGTGCCAGCAGCTCCGACCCACGAGGGACCCAGTACTTC | CASSSDPRGTQYF
TRBD2 | once | TRBJ2-3 | TRBV7-2 | TGTGCCAGCGCTACTAGCGGGCGGCAAACAGATACGCAGTATTTT | CASATSGRQTDTQYF
TRBD1 | NA | TRBJ2-3 | TRBV5-6 | TGTGCCAGCAGCCTCTTCGGGACAGAAAGCACAGATACGCAGTATTTT | CASSLFGTESTDTQYF
NA | NA | TRBJ1-2 | TRBV5-1 | TGCGCCAGCAGCTTAAGCCACAGCTTCTATGGCTACACCTTC | CASSLSHSFYGYTF
NA | NA | TRBJ2-5 | TRBV2 | TGTGCCAGCACCACCATGGGGGGGCAGGGGGAGACCCAGTACTTC | CASTTMGGQGETQYF
TRBD2 | NA | TRBJ2-2 | TRBV9 | TGTGCCAGCAAGACGGGAGGGGACAACACCGGGGAGCTGTTTTTT | CASKTGGDNTGELFF
NA | NA | TRBJ1-1 | TRBV4-1 | TGCGCCAGCAGCCAAGATAGTGCGGTGAGGGAGACGAACACTGAAGCTTTCTTT | CASSQDSAVRETNTEAFF
TRBD1 | NA | TRBJ2-7 | TRBV7-2 | TGTGCCAGCAGCTTAGTAGTGGGACAGATATACGAGCAGTACTTC | CASSLVVGQIYEQYF
NA | NA | TRBJ1-1 | TRBV10-3 | TGTGCCATCAAATGGGGCCTGGACACTGAAGCTTTCTTT | CAIKWGLDTEAFF
NA | NA | TRBJ1-2 | TRBV5-6 | TGTGCCAGCAGCTTAGGGGGTAACTATGGCTACACCTTC | CASSLGGNYGYTF
NA | NA | TRBJ1-5 | TRBV12-3/TRBV12-4 | TGTGCCAGCAGTTTTGTAGAGCATCAGCCCCAGCATTTT | CASSFVEHQPQHF
NA | NA | TRBJ1-6 | TRBV27 | TGTGCCAGCAGGAGCGGGGCGGCAGGGTGGGATTCACCCCTCCACTTT | CASRSGAAGWDSPLHF
NA | NA | TRBJ2-3 | TRBV20-1 | TGCAGTGCTGGGGCCACAGATACGCAGTATTTT | CSAGATDTQYF
TRBD1 | NA | TRBJ1-2 | TRBV5-4 | TGTGCCAGCAGCGCGACAGGGGGCGCTTATGGCTACACCTTC | CASSATGGAYGYTF
NA | NA | TRBJ1-4 | TRBV4-1 | TGCGCCAGCAGCCAAGTGGTGGGAGGAGGCGAAAAACTGTTTTTT | CASSQVVGGGEKLFF
TRBD1 | NA | TRBJ1-3 | TRBV6-5 | TGTGCCAGCAGCAAAACAGGGGATCATGGAAACACCATATATTTT | CASSKTGDHGNTIYF
TRBD2 | NA | TRBJ2-3 | TRBV6-2/TRBV6-3 | TGTGCCAGCAGTAGTCAACTAGCGGGGGTCACAGATACGCAGTATTTT | CASSSQLAGVTDTQYF
NA | NA | TRBJ2-7 | TRBV19 | TGTGCCAGTAGTATTGGACAACCCTACGAGCAGTACTTC | CASSIGQPYEQYF
TRBD2 | NA | TRBJ2-4 | TRBV7-2 | TGTGCCAGCAGCACCGGACTAGCGGGGGGGAACATTCAGTACTTC | CASSTGLAGGNIQYF
TRBD2 | NA | TRBJ2-2 | TRBV5-1 | TGCGCCAGCAGCTTGGTTGTAGCGGGGCTCACCGGGGAGCTGTTTTTT | CASSLVVAGLTGELFF
TRBD1 | NA | TRBJ2-7 | TRBV6-2/TRBV6-3 | TGTGCCAGCAGTTTCGGGACAGTCAATTTGTACGAGCAGTACTTC | CASSFGTVNLYEQYF
TRBD2 | NA | TRBJ2-2 | TRBV10-3 | TGTGCCAATAGCGGGGGGGCCGGCGGGGAGCTGTTTTTT | CANSGGAGGELFF
TRBD2 | NA | TRBJ2-7 | TRBV7-2 | TGTGCCAGCAGCCCTGGGCTAGCGGGGTACTCCTACGAGCAGTACTTC | CASSPGLAGYSYEQYF
NA | NA | TRBJ1-2 | TRBV5-1 | TGCGCCAGCAGCGGGCAGGGGAGAATAGATCATGGCTACACCTTC | CASSGQGRIDHGYTF
TRBD2 | few | TRBJ2-1 | TRBV7-9 | TGTGCCAGCAGCTTAGGGCTAGCGGGGGCCTCCTACAATGAGCAGTTCTTC | CASSLGLAGASYNEQFF
TRBD1 | NA | TRBJ1-5 | TRBV24-1 | TGTGCCACCTCAACAGGGGGATCTAATCAGCCCCAGCATTTT | CATSTGGSNQPQHF
TRBD1 | NA | TRBJ2-1 | TRBV5-1 | TGCGCCAGCAGCTTTCAGGGGGCGCGGACCTACAATGAGCAGTTCTTC | CASSFQGARTYNEQFF
TRBD1 | once | TRBJ1-1 | TRBV5-1 | TGCGCCAGCAGCGCCGGACAGGGGGCGGGTACTGAAGCTTTCTTT | CASSAGQGAGTEAFF
NA | NA | TRBJ2-7 | TRBV30 | TGTGCCTGGAGTGGCGGTGGCGGAGGCTACGAGCAGTACTTC | CAWSGGGGGYEQYF
TRBD1 | NA | TRBJ2-1 | TRBV18 | TGTGCCAGCTCCCTGACAGGGAAGATGGACAATGAGCAGTTCTTC | CASSLTGKMDNEQFF
NA | NA | TRBJ2-7 | TRBV18 | TGTGCCAGCTCACCAAACGGGGATTCTATCCACGAGCAGTACTTC | CASSPNGDSIHEQYF
TRBD1 | NA | TRBJ2-5 | TRBV9 | TGTGCCAGCAGCGCCGGGACAGGGGATGGAGAGACCCAGTACTTC | CASSAGTGDGETQYF
NA | NA | TRBJ1-2 | TRBV5-4 | TGTGCCAGCAGCTCACAGGGATTTGAGTATGGCTACACCTTC | CASSSQGFEYGYTF
NA | once | TRBJ1-4 | TRBV2 | TGTGCCAGCGGGCAGGGGCTAACTAATGAAAAACTGTTTTTT | CASGQGLTNEKLFF